The 31 T cell receptor beta chains below come from one sample, sequenced in a study of blood T cell repertoires in COVID-19. Some clones are missing from TCRdb's copy, which holds only in-frame ones; the method was immunoSEQ multiplex PCR. Among 60,000 to 90,000 clones, 70% to 85% were seen once, and the ten largest hold approximately 20%. Sample: peripheral blood. The receptor source for this set is a woman between 45 and 65 years old with acute or convalescent COVID-19.

This clone was detected once. This chain links TRBV21-1 with TRBJ2-5; TRBD1 is the table's D call and was not checked against the DNA. TRBV21-1 is a listed pseudogene. This CDR3 comprises 15 residues. In DNA, the CDR3 is TGTGCCAGCAGCCACCGGGACAGGGCCCAAGAGACCCAGTACTTC. It specifies CASSHRDRAQETQYF.

This sequence joins TRBV6-5 and TRBJ2-7; 7 bases line up with TRBD1. Trimming took 2 bases from V and 6 from J; bases not matched to a gene: 4. CDR3 length equals 13 residues. Germline V gene data show CDR1 as MNHEY and CDR2 as SVGAGI. CDR3 nucleotide sequence: TGTGCCAGCAGTTACAGCCGGACAGGCGAGCAGTACTTC. The encoded protein is CASSYSRTGEQYF.

The rearrangement uses TRBV18 and TRBJ1-4, with 9 positions matching TRBD1. After removal of 5 bases from V and 0 bases from J, the junction contained 7 bases not matched to a gene. The germline V gene encodes CDR1 KGHSH and CDR2 LQKENI. This CDR3 comprises 17 residues. Here the CDR3 reads CASSSPDRGSTNEKLFF. The CDR3 DNA sequence: TGTGCCAGCTCATCGCCGGACAGGGGATCAACTAATGAAAAACTGTTTTTT.

With regard to this clone: A junction boundary mismatches the germline segment, possibly from a read error. The rearrangement joins TRBV4-1 to TRBJ2-1, with a tentative D call TRBD1 (6 bases). CDR1 and CDR2 (germline): MGHRA, YSYEKL. There are 12 residues in the CDR3. CDR3 bases: TGCGCCAGCAGCCTACCACAGGGCCGCCCTCTCTTC. Translated: CASSLPQGRPLF.

V and J are TRBV6-1 and TRBJ1-4; weak D call: TRBD1 (6 bases). Germline V gives CDR1 MNHNS, CDR2 SASEGT. V lost 4 bases to trimming and J lost 6 bases, with 24 bases between them. CDR3 length: 18 amino acids. The CDR3 spells CASSAGTQLFGEDEKLFF. The CDR3 DNA reads TGTGCCAGCAGTGCCGGGACACAGCTATTCGGGGAAGATGAAAAACTGTTTTTT.

The chain employs TRBV7-8 and TRBJ1-1, with D maybe TRBD1 (5 bases). The V gene's germline CDR1 is SGHVS and CDR2 FQNEAQ. V was cut by 5 bases and J by 1 base, with 17 bases left in between. This CDR3 is 16 amino acids long. CDR3 sequence (DNA): TGTGCCAGCAGCCGAAGCTGGGCAGGGCCGAACACTGAAGCTTTCTTT. Its translation: CASSRSWAGPNTEAFF.

This chain links TRBV6-5 with TRBJ2-7; 12 positions match TRBD2. The CDR3 runs to 15 residues. The trim removed 7 bases at V and 0 bases at J, leaving 4 bases unmatched. Germline V CDR1 and CDR2: MNHEY, SVGAGI. The DNA for the CDR3 is TGTGCCAGCATTCCGACTAGCGGGGGCTCCTACGAGCAGTACTTC. As protein: CASIPTSGGSYEQYF.

J is TRBJ1-2 and V is TRBV9, with 10 bases aligning to TRBD1. The CDR3 covers 13 residues. CDR1 SGDLS and CDR2 YYNGEE come from the germline V gene. V shed 8 bases and J 6 bases; nucleotides not matched to a gene: 7. Written as DNA, the CDR3 is TGTGCCAGTCGACAGGGGGCATCGAATGGCTACACCTTC. This gives the protein CASRQGASNGYTF.

The CDR3 region has the DNA TGTGCCTGGAGTGCCCCCGGGACAGGGGCCCGGGAACTGTTTTTT. Translated, it gives CAWSAPGTGARELFF. This chain uses TRBV30 with TRBJ1-4; 10 nucleotides line up with TRBD1. The CDR3 has 15 amino acids. The J segment lost 12 bases and the V segment lost 1 base, leaving 11 bases of the junction unmatched. CDR1 is GTSNPN, CDR2 SVGIG, per germline (reference sequence).

This clone was observed a handful of times. The rearrangement links TRBV16 to TRBJ2-7; 8 bases map to TRBD1. Germline CDR1 is KGHSY and CDR2 is FQNENV. Trimming took 3 bases from V and 4 from J; bases not matched to a gene: 23. The CDR3 covers 20 residues. This CDR3 is CASSHPIGGTGIRVRYEQYF. CDR3 DNA: TGTGCCAGCAGCCATCCCATCGGCGGGACAGGCATTAGGGTGAGGTACGAGCAGTACTTC.

V usage is TRBV29-1 and J usage is TRBJ2-7; 7 bases line up with TRBD2. J gave up 6 bases and V 1 base, and 18 bases lay outside the gene matches. This CDR3 has 17 residues. Germline CDR1 reads SQVTM; CDR2 reads ANQGSEA. The CDR3 DNA follows: TGCAGCGTTGAAGGGGCCATTGTGACGGGAGGAAGTCTCGAGCAGTACTTC. It translates to CSVEGAIVTGGSLEQYF.

The chain employs TRBV6-2 or TRBV6-3 and TRBJ1-2; 9 nucleotides agree with TRBD1. The V and J ends lost 2 bases and 5 bases, in that order; junction bases with no gene match: 9. Germline lookup yields CDR1 MNHEY and CDR2 SVGEGT. CDR3 length: 16 amino acids. CDR3 region: CASSYTGQGRRYGYTF. The CDR3 DNA follows: TGTGCCAGCAGTTACACGGGACAGGGACGGCGTTATGGCTACACCTTC.

In its sample, this clone was seen once. The chain couples TRBV21-1 to TRBJ2-1; the D call of TRBD1 is as the table states it, not checked on the DNA. TRBV21-1 has pseudogene status. The CDR3 has 11 amino acids. Here the CDR3 DNA reads TGTGCCCAGGGTTCCTACAATGAGCAGTTCTTC. Residues: CAQGSYNEQFF.

J is TRBJ2-2 and V is TRBV5-1; 12 bases fit TRBD2. Trimming took 5 bases from V and 1 from J; bases not matched to a gene: 0. The germline V gene encodes CDR1 SGHRS and CDR2 YFSETQ. The CDR3 covers 15 residues. CDR3 amino acids: CASRLAGGNTGELFF. CDR3 sequence (DNA): TGCGCCAGCAGACTAGCGGGGGGGAACACCGGGGAGCTGTTTTTT.

J is TRBJ1-3 and V is TRBV7-6; D possibly corresponds to TRBD1 (5 bases). Germline assignment: CDR1 SGHVS and CDR2 FNYEAQ. V shed 5 bases and J shed 1 base, with 12 bases lying between them. The length of the CDR3 is 15 residues. The CDR3 DNA sequence: TGTGCCAGCAGCCCACAGCCAGGGTCTGGAAACACCATATATTTT. It specifies CASSPQPGSGNTIYF.

This chain connects TRBV27 to TRBJ2-7, with D possibly TRBD1 on 5 matching bases. Germline loops: CDR1 MNHEY, CDR2 SMNVEV (reference sequence). This CDR3 is 12 amino acids long. Trimming removed 6 bases at V and 2 bases at J, with 8 bases between. The CDR3 region has the DNA TGTGCCAGCAGGCAGGGCCCCTACGAGCAGTACTTC. This translates into CASRQGPYEQYF.

CDR3 nucleotide sequence: TGTGCCAGCGGCCTAGCGGGACCGAACACCGGGGAGCTGTTTTTT. Its translation is CASGLAGPNTGELFF. The chain is built from TRBV6-2 or TRBV6-3 and TRBJ2-2; 9 nucleotides line up with TRBD2. The germline gives CDR1 MNHEY, CDR2 SVGEGT. CDR3 length equals 15 residues. V was pared by 8 bases and J by 0 bases, with 4 bases of the junction left unmatched.

V and J are TRBV4-1 and TRBJ2-3; tentative D call: TRBD2 (6 bases). Germline CDR1 MGHRA, CDR2 YSYEKL. Trimming stripped 4 bases from V and 2 bases from J, with 13 bases between. CDR3 size: 15 residues. CDR3 sequence: CASSRRDSYTDTQYF. The CDR3 nucleotides read TGCGCCAGCAGCCGCCGGGACTCCTACACAGATACGCAGTATTTT.

This sequence joins TRBV24-1 and TRBJ2-5; 8 bases match TRBD2. CDR1 and CDR2 (germline): KGHDR, SFDVKD. V was pared by 3 bases and J by 5 bases, with 7 bases of the junction left unmatched. The CDR3 covers 15 residues. The CDR3 bases are TGTGCCACCAGTGATATTGGTAGCGGGATTGAGACCCAGTACTTC. It yields the protein CATSDIGSGIETQYF.

Worth noting for this clone: The same CDR3 can be traced to other DNA sequences in this sample. The gene calls are TRBV6-2 or TRBV6-3 and TRBJ2-7; D remains ambiguous. Between the trimmed V and J ends, which lost 2 bases and 4 bases, there was a span of 9 bases. This CDR3 region has 13 residues. Germline V CDR1 and CDR2: MNHEY, SVGEGT. The chain's CDR3 is CASSYPPSYEQYF. CDR3 coding DNA: TGTGCCAGCAGTTACCCCCCCAGTTACGAGCAGTACTTC.

The chain uses TRBV28 and TRBJ2-7, with TRBD2 as a possible D gene (6 bases). Germline V gene lookup returns CDR1 MDHEN and CDR2 SYDVKM. V dropped 3 bases and J dropped 0 bases, with 12 bases sitting between them. This CDR3 comprises 15 residues. Here the CDR3 DNA reads TGTGCCAGCAGTTTGGGGACGGGGGACTCCTACGAGCAGTACTTC. Translating it yields CASSLGTGDSYEQYF.

The chain is built from TRBV4-1 and TRBJ2-7, with D unclear. Germline CDR1 reads MGHRA; CDR2 reads YSYEKL. The germline V and J ends were trimmed by 7 bases and 0 bases, with 16 bases remaining between them. The CDR3 extends over 15 amino acids. The CDR3 DNA reads as TGCGCCAGCACCAAACTATTATCTAGCTCCTACGAGCAGTACTTC. Protein sequence: CASTKLLSSSYEQYF.

The chain links TRBV12-5 to TRBJ2-7; maybe TRBD1 (7 bases). Germline V gene sequence: CDR1 LGHNT, CDR2 FRNRAP. V was cut by 2 bases and J by 6 bases, with 11 bases left in between. This CDR3 has 13 amino acids. As DNA, the CDR3 is TGTGCTAGTGGTTTGAACAGGGGAGGCGAGCAGTACTTC. Its protein product is CASGLNRGGEQYF. Combining the CDR3 with reference TRBV12-5 and TRBJ2-7 gives the whole variable domain DARVTQTPRHKVTEMGQEVTMRCQPILGHNTVFWYRQTMMQGLELLAYFRNRAPLDDSGMPKDRFSAEMPDATLATLKIQPSEPRDSAVYFCASGLNRGGEQYFGPGTRLTVT.

This chain joins TRBV27 and TRBJ1-2, with 7 bases aligning to TRBD1. Germline assignment: CDR1 MNHEY and CDR2 SMNVEV (reference sequence). V trimming: 5 bases; J trimming: 4 bases; junction bases outside the gene matches: 4. CDR3 size: 13 residues. The DNA for the CDR3 is TGTGCCAGCAGTCTCAGGGGGGCCTATGGCTACACCTTC. Protein product: CASSLRGAYGYTF.

The rearrangement links TRBV21-1 to TRBJ1-2. TRBV21-1 is classified as a pseudogene. CDR3 size: 18 residues. The CDR3 protein is CASTQLRGGAAGGYGYTF. The CDR3 nucleotides are TGTGCCAGCACTCAGCTCCGCGGGGGGGCCGCGGGGGGCTATGGCTACACCTTC.

The V and J genes are TRBV5-1 and TRBJ1-5; a weak D match, TRBD1 (5 bases). Germline values: CDR1 SGHRS, CDR2 YFSETQ. The V end was cut by 9 bases, the J end by 0 bases, with 25 bases between. This CDR3 is built from 18 residues. CDR3 region: CATHGGTGYQYSNQPQHF. The CDR3 coding sequence is TGCGCCACCCACGGGGGTACAGGCTACCAGTATAGCAATCAGCCCCAGCATTTT.

The chain recombines TRBV7-8 with TRBJ2-7, with 9 bases fitting TRBD2. The CDR3 totals 12 residues. The ends lost 4 bases at V and 13 bases at J; junction bases unmatched: 8. Germline V CDR1 and CDR2: SGHVS, FQNEAQ. The CDR3 protein is CASSSGGGAPYF. In nucleotides, the CDR3 is TGTGCCAGCAGCTCCGGCGGGGGGGCCCCTTACTTC.

The genes are TRBV18 and TRBJ2-3; 7 bases agree with TRBD2. This CDR3 has 16 amino acids. The V gene end was trimmed by 3 bases and the J gene end by 2 bases; junction bases not matched to a gene: 8. CDR1 KGHSH and CDR2 LQKENI come from the germline V gene. CDR3 DNA sequence: TGTGCCAGCTCACCTCTTCCAGCGGGGTACACAGATACGCAGTATTTT. Its protein product is CASSPLPAGYTDTQYF.

A note on this clone: This CDR3 is also generated by other DNA sequences in the sample. The chain uses TRBV18 and TRBJ1-3, with D unclear. The V and J ends lost 2 bases and 0 bases respectively, with 5 bases between them. The germline V gene has CDR1 KGHSH and CDR2 LQKENI. The CDR3 is made up of 14 amino acids. CDR3: CASSPGSSGNTIYF. As DNA, the CDR3 is TGTGCCAGCTCACCAGGCAGCTCTGGAAACACCATATATTTT.

This rearrangement joins TRBV30 to TRBJ2-5, with a possible D match to TRBD2 (5 bases). Looked up from germline, CDR1 is GTSNPN and CDR2 is SVGIG (reference sequence). Trimming stripped 5 bases from V and 5 bases from J, with 9 bases between. The CDR3 is 11 amino acids. CDR3 loop: CAWGRGETQYF. The CDR3 nucleotides are TGTGCCTGGGGCCGAGGGGAGACCCAGTACTTC.

The gene calls are TRBV2 and TRBJ2-3; a weak D match, TRBD2 (6 bases). V lost 8 bases and J lost 0, with 21 bases in between. The CDR3 is 17 residues long. The V gene's germline CDR1 is SNHLY and CDR2 FYNNEI. This CDR3 reads CASGGRTWGPSTDTQYF. In DNA, the CDR3 is TGTGCCAGCGGGGGGAGAACATGGGGCCCTAGCACAGATACGCAGTATTTT.